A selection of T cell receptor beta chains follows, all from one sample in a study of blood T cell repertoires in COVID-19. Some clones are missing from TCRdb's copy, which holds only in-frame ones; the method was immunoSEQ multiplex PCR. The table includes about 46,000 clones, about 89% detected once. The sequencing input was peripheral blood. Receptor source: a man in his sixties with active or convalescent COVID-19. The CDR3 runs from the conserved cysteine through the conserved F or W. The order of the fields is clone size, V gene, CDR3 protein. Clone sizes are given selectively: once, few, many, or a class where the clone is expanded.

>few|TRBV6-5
CASSTGGALHGYTF
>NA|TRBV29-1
CSAGTSTTSTDTQYF
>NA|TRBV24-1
CATAGTGGDYSNQPQHF
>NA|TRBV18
CASSPQAGPYSNQPQHF
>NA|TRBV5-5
CASSLSGQYNEQFF
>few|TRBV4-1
CASSQDLQAGNTYEQYF
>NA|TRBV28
CASSSRNRDSTDTQYF
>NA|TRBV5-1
CASSLAVTRARHTQYF
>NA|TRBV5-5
CASSYRSDASGANVLTF
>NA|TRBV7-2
CASSTNGQGAGNEQFF
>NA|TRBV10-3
CAISERDSPLHF
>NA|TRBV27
CASSLTIRDTGELFF
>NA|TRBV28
CASSLARQEAAFF
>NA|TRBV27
CASSLFGTGINEQYF
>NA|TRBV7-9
CASSLSGEETQYF
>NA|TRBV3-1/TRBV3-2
CASSQGLGPTNYGYTF
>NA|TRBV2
CASSDESVFF
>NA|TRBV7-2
CASSTGLVGETQYF
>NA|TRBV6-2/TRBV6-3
CASSYAGTGTQYF
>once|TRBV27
CASSFPEGGSSYNEQFF
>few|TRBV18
CASSRQDQGGQYF
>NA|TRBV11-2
CASSAGQIYEQYF
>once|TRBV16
CASSRIKGVGNTIYF
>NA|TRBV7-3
CASSLKLTGELFF
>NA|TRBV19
CASSIGQYNEQFF
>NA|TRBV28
CASSPDRGDTEAFF
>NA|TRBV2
CASSIVISRGEQFF
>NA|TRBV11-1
CASGQRGVLSQETQYF
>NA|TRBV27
CASSLPGGSGANVLTF
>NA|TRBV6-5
CASSTPGQIFYGYTF
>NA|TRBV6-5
CASSYAEEQYF
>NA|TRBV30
CAWSVRGTEAFF
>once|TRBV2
CASWGRTGAITDTQYF
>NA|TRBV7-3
CASSFSAGEYNEQFF
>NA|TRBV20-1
CSASGTSGGVFDTQYF
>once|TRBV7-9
CASSFRGSVEKLFF
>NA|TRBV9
CASSVASTVAPSYNEQFF
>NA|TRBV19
CASSIAGADTQYF
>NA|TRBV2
CASTAGGAHGDQPQHF
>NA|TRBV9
CASSETGGLTSGANVLTF
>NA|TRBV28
CASSLHLQERNTIYF
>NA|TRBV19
CASMKGGTEAFF
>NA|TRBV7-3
CASSQETGADTQYF
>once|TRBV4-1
CASSQDWEQNPFF
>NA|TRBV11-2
CASSEGLSGNTIYF
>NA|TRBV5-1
CASSLKGGRGETQYF
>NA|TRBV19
CASSVRAGREPEAFF
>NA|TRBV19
CASSGQGPYNEQFF
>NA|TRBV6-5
CASTRGQGTGYTF
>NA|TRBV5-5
CASSWDTGNEQFF
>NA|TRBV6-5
CASSYSTGQNTEAFF
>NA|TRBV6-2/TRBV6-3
CASSPNRERQPQHF
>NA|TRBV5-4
CASSLARDRGYGYTF
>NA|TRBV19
CASSSQRGAYYNEQFF
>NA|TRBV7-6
CASSKTGISSYNSPLHF